Listed here are 28 T cell receptor beta chains from one sample, sequenced in a study of shared clonotypes between healthy human individuals. Sequencing was performed with immunoSEQ multiplex PCR; in TCRdb, only in-frame clones are kept and a portion is missing. The sample carries roughly 2 million clones, 95% recorded once. Material: naive CD4+ T cells sorted from blood. Sample subset: CD45RA+ positively selected. These receptors originate from a man between 18 and 35 years old in good health.

V and J are TRBV5-1 and TRBJ2-7; TRBD1 matches at 12 bases. Losses at the gene ends were 4 bases for V and 5 bases for J; bases not matched to a gene: 4. CDR1 SGHRS and CDR2 YFSETQ come from the germline V gene. This CDR3 region has 14 residues. The CDR3 coding sequence is TGCGCCAGCAGCATGGGGACAGGGGGCCACGAGCAGTACTTC. It yields the protein CASSMGTGGHEQYF.

This chain connects TRBV7-9 to TRBJ1-1; TRBD1 matches 9 bases. Germline CDR1 reads SEHNR; CDR2 reads FQNEAQ (reference sequence). J gave up 2 bases and V 6 bases, and 1 base lay outside the gene matches. The CDR3 totals 13 residues. DNA for the CDR3: TGTGCCAGCAGGGGACAGGGAAACACTGAAGCTTTCTTT. Translating it yields CASRGQGNTEAFF.

The DNA of the CDR3 is TGTGCCAGCAGCTTAGCGATTGGGCAGGGGGCGGAAGGCTACACCTTC. Translation: CASSLAIGQGAEGYTF. The chain is built from TRBV7-2 and TRBJ1-2, with 8 bases matching TRBD1. Per the germline V gene, CDR1 is SGHTA and CDR2 is FQGNSA. CDR3 length: 16 amino acids. J lost 8 bases, V lost 0 bases, and 11 bases had no gene match.

This rearrangement joins TRBV10-3 to TRBJ2-7, with D maybe TRBD1 (6 bases). The CDR3 covers 11 residues. The V gene's germline CDR1 is ENHRY and CDR2 SYGVKD. Trimming took 10 bases from V and 3 from J, leaving 10 bases between them. The CDR3 loop reads CATGTNYEQYF. The CDR3 DNA reads as TGTGCCACCGGGACAAACTACGAGCAGTACTTC.

In its sample, this clone was seen once. The rearrangement links TRBV19 to TRBJ1-1, with D hard to call. The CDR3 contains 14 residues. V was clipped by 2 bases and J by 0 bases, with 7 bases between them. CDR1 is LNHDA, CDR2 SQIVND, per germline (reference sequence). The CDR3 DNA follows: TGTGCCAGTAGTATATCCGGGGTGAACACTGAAGCTTTCTTT. Translated, it gives CASSISGVNTEAFF. Together with reference TRBV19 and TRBJ1-1, the CDR3 gives the full variable domain: DGGITQSPKYLFRKEGQNVTLSCEQNLNHDAMYWYRQDPGQGLRLIYYSQIVNDFQKGDIAEGYSVSREKKESFPLTVTSAQKNPTAFYLCASSISGVNTEAFFGQGTRLTVV.

As for this clone: This sample includes further DNA sequences coding for the same CDR3. V is TRBV18 and J is TRBJ2-7; unclear D gene. The CDR3 covers 13 residues. V was clipped by 3 bases and J by 3 bases, with 9 bases between them. Germline-derived CDR1 and CDR2 are KGHSH and LQKENI. CDR3 loop: CASSPPGVYEQYF. The CDR3 DNA is TGTGCCAGCTCACCCCCCGGTGTCTACGAGCAGTACTTC. Drawing the rest from reference TRBV18 and TRBJ2-7, the complete variable domain is NAGVMQNPRHLVRRRGQEARLRCSPMKGHSHVYWYRQLPEEGLKFMVYLQKENIIDESGMPKERFSAEFPKEGPSILRIQQVVRGDSAAYFCASSPPGVYEQYFGPGTRLTVT.

The chain combines TRBV20-1 with TRBJ2-7, with 7 bases fitting TRBD1. Germline V gene lookup returns CDR1 DFQATT and CDR2 SNEGSKA (reference sequence). Trimming cost V 3 bases and J 5 bases; bases outside gene matches: 1. The CDR3 runs to 11 residues. The CDR3 protein is CSASTGDEQYF. The CDR3 nucleotides read TGCAGTGCTAGTACAGGGGACGAGCAGTACTTC.

This clone was picked up one time. This chain uses TRBV4-3 with TRBJ2-7; D uncertain. The CDR3 is made up of 14 amino acids. Germline V gene data show CDR1 as LGHNA and CDR2 as YSLEER. The ends were cut back, 0 bases at V and 1 base at J, with 7 bases in the middle. CDR3 nucleotides: TGCGCCAGCAGCCAAGAGGGCGCATCCTACGAGCAGTACTTC. Amino acid sequence: CASSQEGASYEQYF.

V usage is TRBV28 and J usage is TRBJ1-1, with 9 positions matching TRBD1. Germline assignment: CDR1 MDHEN and CDR2 SYDVKM. Trimming took 1 base from V and 7 from J; bases not matched to a gene: 7. This CDR3 is built from 15 residues. CDR3 DNA sequence: TGTGCCAGCAGTTTATTTGGGACAGGGACCTATGAAGCTTTCTTT. This translates into CASSLFGTGTYEAFF.

This chain joins TRBV30 and TRBJ2-7; D might be TRBD1 (6 bases). With 4 bases removed from V and 6 bases from J, the gap between germline ends came to 16 bases. Germline assignment: CDR1 GTSNPN and CDR2 SVGIG (reference sequence). This CDR3 is built from 13 residues. DNA for the CDR3: TGTGCCTGGAACCACAGACAGGCCCGCGAGCAGTACTTC. This encodes CAWNHRQAREQYF.

The J gene is TRBJ2-2, the V gene TRBV30; D ambiguous. The CDR3 covers 14 residues. Germline V gene sequence: CDR1 GTSNPN, CDR2 SVGIG (reference sequence). The V gene lost 0 bases and the J gene lost 4 bases, with 9 bases spanning the gap. The CDR3 DNA reads TGTGCCTGGAGTGTAGTAGGGCTCACCGGGGAGCTGTTTTTT. It specifies CAWSVVGLTGELFF.

The gene calls are TRBV11-3 and TRBJ2-5, with 7 bases aligning to TRBD1. The CDR3 extends over 15 amino acids. CDR1 SGHNT and CDR2 YENEEA come from the germline V gene. Trimming at V came to 5 bases and at J to 4 bases, leaving 10 bases not matched to a gene. The CDR3 coding sequence is TGTGCCAGCAGCAAGGGGGCTAGTTCCCTAGAGACCCAGTACTTC. This codes for CASSKGASSLETQYF.

This chain uses TRBV6-5 with TRBJ2-6; unclear D gene. The CDR3 length is 15 residues. In germline, CDR1 is MNHEY, CDR2 SVGAGI. V lost 5 bases, J lost 0 bases, and 8 bases lay in between. Here the CDR3 reads CASSGSSSGANVLTF. CDR3 DNA: TGTGCCAGCAGTGGATCGTCCTCTGGGGCCAACGTCCTGACTTTC.

On this clone itself: Other DNA sequences from this sample encode an identical CDR3 as well. CDR3: CASSLGGSPDTQYF. CDR3 coding DNA: TGTGCCAGCAGCTTAGGGGGTAGCCCGGATACGCAGTATTTT. The chain has TRBV7-2 and TRBJ2-3; D remains unclear. The germline CDR1 and CDR2 sequences are SGHTA and FQGNSA. Trimming left V 1 base short and J 6 bases short, with 11 bases between. This CDR3 has 14 amino acids.

About this clone: At one end, the junction sequence differs from germline, possibly due to a read error. The V and J genes are TRBV19 and TRBJ1-2, with D perhaps TRBD1 (6 bases). CDR3 length: 14 amino acids. Per the germline V gene, CDR1 is LNHDA and CDR2 is SQIVND (reference sequence). CDR3 sequence reads: CASRIAGARYGYTF. CDR3 nucleotides: TGTGCCAGTAGGATAGCAGGGGCACGCTATGGCTACACCTTC.

The chain carries TRBV7-9 and TRBJ2-5; possibly TRBD2 for D (6 bases). From germline, CDR1 is SEHNR and CDR2 FQNEAQ (reference sequence). V was shortened by 5 bases and J by 2 bases, with 12 bases between the two germline ends. The CDR3 is made up of 14 amino acids. Here the CDR3 reads CASSPTRGQETQYF. The CDR3 DNA sequence: TGTGCCAGCAGCCCGACTAGGGGACAAGAGACCCAGTACTTC. Using reference TRBV7-9 and TRBJ2-5 for the parts outside the CDR3, the full variable domain is DTGVSQNPRHKITKRGQNVTFRCDPISEHNRLYWYRQTLGQGPEFLTYFQNEAQLEKSRLLSDRFSAERPKGSFSTLEIQRTEQGDSAMYLCASSPTRGQETQYFGPGTRLLVL.

The chain has TRBV4-1 and TRBJ2-2; a weak D match, TRBD1 (6 bases). V gave up 3 bases and J gave up 8 bases, with 19 bases separating them. The germline CDR1 and CDR2 sequences are MGHRA and YSYEKL. CDR3 length: 16 residues. CDR3 DNA sequence: TGCGCCAGCAGCCACGCTCTCCGGACAGCCTCGGGGGAGCTGTTTTTT. Encoded protein: CASSHALRTASGELFF.

The chain couples TRBV11-1 to TRBJ1-1; D perhaps matches TRBD1 (5 bases). The CDR3 totals 14 residues. V was shortened by 5 bases and J by 0 bases, with 10 bases between the two germline ends. Germline V CDR1 and CDR2: SGHAT, FQDESV (reference sequence). The CDR3 is CASSRQQMNTEAFF. For the CDR3, the DNA is TGTGCCAGCAGCCGACAGCAGATGAACACTGAAGCTTTCTTT.

The chain combines TRBV2 with TRBJ1-4, with D perhaps TRBD1 (5 bases). With 10 bases removed from V and 5 bases from J, the gap between germline ends came to 17 bases. Germline V lookup: CDR1 SNHLY, CDR2 FYNNEI. This CDR3 has 14 amino acids. CDR3 nucleotide sequence: TGTGCCATCTCCCGGGACTCCAGAAATGAAAAACTGTTTTTT. Protein sequence: CAISRDSRNEKLFF.

The chain uses TRBV11-2 and TRBJ1-3; the D gene is possibly TRBD1 (5 bases). Germline V CDR1 and CDR2: SGHAT, FQNNGV. The CDR3 covers 14 residues. V was clipped by 3 bases and J by 2 bases, with 8 bases between them. The CDR3 coding sequence is TGTGCCAGCAGCTTCGACAGTACTGGAAACACCATATATTTT. Translation: CASSFDSTGNTIYF.

Details on this clone: At the DNA level, this CDR3 is encoded by other sequences in the same sample as well. This chain links TRBV5-1 with TRBJ2-7; D is undetermined. In germline, CDR1 is SGHRS, CDR2 YFSETQ. CDR3 length: 13 residues. Trimming shortened V by 4 bases and J by 2 bases, and 10 bases separated the two germline ends. The CDR3: CASSLDGTYEQYF. The CDR3 coding sequence is TGCGCCAGCAGCCTGGACGGCACCTACGAGCAGTACTTC.

The chain's CDR3 is CATSRDYLDYGYTF. In DNA, the CDR3 is TGTGCCACCAGCAGAGATTACTTGGACTATGGCTACACCTTC. The chain recombines TRBV15 with TRBJ1-2; D not certain. The CDR3 consists of 14 residues. Looked up from germline, CDR1 is LNHNV and CDR2 is YYDKDF (reference sequence). V was clipped by 0 bases and J by 3 bases, with 8 bases between them. Variable domain in full (rest from reference TRBV15 and TRBJ1-2): DAMVIQNPRYQVTQFGKPVTLSCSQTLNHNVMYWYQQKSSQAPKLLFHYYDKDFNNEADTPDNFQSRRPNTSFCFLDIRSPGLGDTAMYLCATSRDYLDYGYTFGSGTRLTVV.

The chain is built from TRBV6-5 and TRBJ2-7; 9 nucleotides line up with TRBD1. This CDR3 spans 14 amino acids. In germline, CDR1 is MNHEY, CDR2 SVGAGI. V lost 5 bases, J lost 3 bases, and 5 bases stayed unmatched. The CDR3 bases are TGTGCCAGCAGTAGCCGGGACAGGGACTACGAGCAGTACTTC. Translation gives CASSSRDRDYEQYF.

This clone has just one count. The chain joins TRBV5-1 to TRBJ2-7; the match to TRBD2 covers 7 bases. Per germline, CDR1 SGHRS and CDR2 YFSETQ. CDR3 length: 15 amino acids. V was pared by 0 bases and J by 12 bases, with 15 bases of the junction left unmatched. The CDR3 region has the DNA TGCGCCAGCAGCTTGGCCGAAGGGAATCCTAGCGGTTCGTACTTC. Its protein is CASSLAEGNPSGSYF.

This clone was picked up one time. The chain joins TRBV5-1 to TRBJ2-1; 8 bases match TRBD2. V was clipped by 1 base and J by 4 bases; unmatched bases: 1. Germline loops: CDR1 SGHRS, CDR2 YFSETQ. The CDR3 loop spans 14 amino acids. CDR3 residues: CASSLTSGYNEQFF. The CDR3 DNA reads TGCGCCAGCAGCTTGACTAGCGGTTACAATGAGCAGTTCTTC. The whole variable domain, remainder taken from reference TRBV5-1 and TRBJ2-1, is KAGVTQTPRYLIKTRGQQVTLSCSPISGHRSVSWYQQTPGQGLQFLFEYFSETQRNKGNFPGRFSGRQFSNSRSEMNVSTLELGDSALYLCASSLTSGYNEQFFGPGTRLTVL.

The chain combines TRBV7-9 with TRBJ1-2; no clear D gene. Trimming stripped 0 bases from V and 6 bases from J, with 8 bases between. Per the germline V gene, CDR1 is SEHNR and CDR2 is FQNEAQ (reference sequence). This CDR3 has 13 residues. Written as DNA, the CDR3 is TGTGCCAGCAGCTTAGCGGGCAGCAATGGCTACACCTTC. As protein: CASSLAGSNGYTF.

As for this clone: The identical CDR3 is also encoded by other nucleotide sequences in the sample. This sequence joins TRBV28 and TRBJ2-3; D possibly uses TRBD1 or TRBD2 (5 bases each). V lost 7 bases to trimming and J lost 1 base, with 9 bases between them. CDR1 and CDR2 from the germline V gene are MDHEN and SYDVKM. The CDR3 length is 13 residues. The CDR3 bases are TGTGCCAGCAAGAGAGGGGGCACAGATACGCAGTATTTT. Its protein product is CASKRGGTDTQYF.

The CDR3 protein is CASSFPVSKESEKLFF. The CDR3 DNA is TGTGCCAGCAGCTTCCCGGTCTCGAAGGAATCGGAAAAACTGTTTTTT. This chain connects TRBV7-9 to TRBJ1-4; D remains ambiguous. Germline V CDR1 and CDR2: SEHNR, FQNEAQ (reference sequence). CDR3 length: 16 residues. V was pared by 3 bases and J by 8 bases, with 19 bases between. The full variable domain, in which reference TRBV7-9 and TRBJ1-4 provide the parts outside the CDR3, is DTGVSQNPRHKITKRGQNVTFRCDPISEHNRLYWYRQTLGQGPEFLTYFQNEAQLEKSRLLSDRFSAERPKGSFSTLEIQRTEQGDSAMYLCASSFPVSKESEKLFFGSGTQLSVL.